The 5 T cell receptor beta chains below all came from one sample that was sequenced in a study of technical replicates of blood from a few donors. Clones were sequenced by immunoSEQ multiplex PCR, and TCRdb holds only the in-frame ones, with some missing. Of some 70,000 clones in the sample, around 94% were seen once. The sequencing input was T cells isolated from PBMCs. These receptors were collected from a human donor in good health.

V is TRBV25-1 and J is TRBJ1-4; D unresolved. The germline V gene encodes CDR1 MGHDK and CDR2 SYGVNS. The CDR3 extends over 14 amino acids. The V gene lost 0 bases and the J gene lost 2 bases, with 4 bases spanning the gap. The CDR3 loop is CASSEYSTNEKLFF. The CDR3 DNA reads TGTGCCAGCAGTGAATACTCTACTAATGAAAAACTGTTTTTT.

The chain uses TRBV18 and TRBJ1-1, with D perhaps matching TRBD1 (5 bases). The CDR3 is made up of 15 amino acids. CDR1 and CDR2 from the germline V gene are KGHSH and LQKENI. V lost 3 bases and J lost 1, with 12 bases in between. The chain's CDR3 is CASSPSGGENTEAFF. CDR3 coding DNA: TGTGCCAGCTCACCTTCGGGGGGAGAGAACACTGAAGCTTTCTTT.

The chain employs TRBV12-5 and TRBJ2-1, with 11 bases identical to TRBD2. There are 15 residues in the CDR3. V was clipped by 6 bases and J by 9 bases; unmatched bases: 10. Germline assignment: CDR1 LGHNT and CDR2 FRNRAP. Here the CDR3 reads CASGPTSGSFSEQFF. The CDR3 DNA reads TGTGCTAGTGGCCCCACTAGCGGGAGTTTTAGTGAGCAGTTCTTC.

This sequence joins TRBV30 and TRBJ2-7; D remains ambiguous. Per germline, CDR1 GTSNPN and CDR2 SVGIG (reference sequence). CDR3 size: 14 residues. The germline V and J ends were trimmed by 4 bases and 3 bases, with 16 bases remaining between them. The CDR3 loop is CAWTQNADFYEQYF. Here the CDR3 DNA reads TGTGCCTGGACCCAAAACGCAGATTTCTACGAGCAGTACTTC.

J is TRBJ2-3 and V is TRBV7-3; D might be TRBD2 (6 bases). Germline lookup yields CDR1 SGHTA and CDR2 FQGTGA. V was trimmed by 3 bases and J by 2 bases, leaving 15 bases between them. This CDR3 is built from 16 residues. CDR3 coding DNA: TGTGCCAGCAGCTTGGCGCGGGGACCAAACACAGATACGCAGTATTTT. This translates into CASSLARGPNTDTQYF.